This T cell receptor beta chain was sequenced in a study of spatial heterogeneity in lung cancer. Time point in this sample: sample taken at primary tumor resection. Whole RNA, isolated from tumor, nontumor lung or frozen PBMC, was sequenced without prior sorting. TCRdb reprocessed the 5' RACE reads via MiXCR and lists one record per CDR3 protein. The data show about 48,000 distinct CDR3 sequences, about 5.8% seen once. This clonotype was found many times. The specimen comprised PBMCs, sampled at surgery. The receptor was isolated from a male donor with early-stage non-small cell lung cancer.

The CDR3 reads CASSVEGVTQYF. CDR3 in DNA: TGTGCCAGCAGCGTAGAAGGAGTTACGCAGTATTTT. The chain couples TRBV9 to TRBJ2-3; D is undetermined. The length of the CDR3 is 12 residues. Trimming removed 0 bases from V and 8 bases from J, with 7 bases in between. From germline, CDR1 is SGDLS and CDR2 YYNGEE.